A selection of T cell receptor beta chains follows, all from one sample in a study of regulatory T cells in long-lasting Graves disease. TCRdb used MiXCR to reprocess the multiplex PCR reads, holding one entry per CDR3 protein. Here the sample spans approximately 300,000 distinct CDR3 sequences, roughly 18% being singletons. The sample in question was peripheral blood mononuclear cells (PBMCs), obtained at new diagnosis, from a patient treated with antithyroid drugs. The source is a female donor with Graves disease. Each CDR3 is given with its conserved first and last residue. The order of the fields is CDR3 length, D gene, clone size, J gene, V gene, CDR3 DNA, CDR3 protein. The D gene is left open where the match is weak. A clone size is listed for some rows: how often the clone was seen (once, few, many), or a class if it is expanded.

length: 16
D: -
size: many
J: TRBJ1-2
V: TRBV4-1
DNA: TGCGCCAGCAGCCAAGTGCAGGGGTCTGCTAACTATGGCTACACCTTC
CDR3: CASSQVQGSANYGYTF

length: 12
D: -
size: -
J: TRBJ2-3
V: TRBV5-6
DNA: TGTGCCAGCAGCTTGTCTTCGGATACGCAGTATTTT
CDR3: CASSLSSDTQYF

length: 12
D: -
size: many
J: TRBJ2-3
V: TRBV28
DNA: TGTGCCAGCAGGCTAAGCACAGATACGCAGTATTTT
CDR3: CASRLSTDTQYF

length: 15
D: -
size: many
J: TRBJ2-3
V: TRBV5-1
DNA: TGCGCCAGCAGCTTGGGATCTGGAGGCGGGGATACGCAGTATTTT
CDR3: CASSLGSGGGDTQYF

length: 15
D: -
size: few
J: TRBJ2-4
V: TRBV5-1
DNA: TGCGCCAGCAGCTTGGTAGGGGGGGCCAAAAACATTCAGTACTTC
CDR3: CASSLVGGAKNIQYF

length: 19
D: TRBD2
size: -
J: TRBJ2-6
V: TRBV30
DNA: TGTGCCTGGAGTGGGAAGAGAGCGGGAGTGAGCTCTGGGGCCAACGTCCTGACTTTC
CDR3: CAWSGKRAGVSSGANVLTF

length: 16
D: -
size: many
J: TRBJ2-2
V: TRBV6-9
DNA: TGTGCCAGCAGTTATAGGGGGGCGCGGGGCACCGGGGAGCTGTTTTTT
CDR3: CASSYRGARGTGELFF

length: 16
D: TRBD2
size: many
J: TRBJ2-7
V: TRBV7-6
DNA: TGTGCCAGCAGCTTACGGGTAGCGGGACTCTCCTACGAGCAGTACTTC
CDR3: CASSLRVAGLSYEQYF

length: 16
D: -
size: few
J: TRBJ2-6
V: TRBV7-9
DNA: TGTGCCAGCAGCTTCTACTGGAGCTCTGGGGCCAACGTCCTGACTTTC
CDR3: CASSFYWSSGANVLTF

length: 15
D: -
size: many
J: TRBJ2-7
V: TRBV7-9
DNA: TGTGCCAGCAGCTTCCAATCAGGGATTTCCTACGAGCAGTACTTC
CDR3: CASSFQSGISYEQYF

length: 18
D: TRBD2
size: many
J: TRBJ2-3
V: TRBV2
DNA: TGTGCCAGCAGTGTACGAAGTCTAGCGGGAGGGTACACAGATACGCAGTATTTT
CDR3: CASSVRSLAGGYTDTQYF

length: 12
D: -
size: many
J: TRBJ1-4
V: TRBV7-2
DNA: TGTGCCAGCAGCTTCTTAAATGAAAAACTGTTTTTT
CDR3: CASSFLNEKLFF

length: 16
D: -
size: many
J: TRBJ2-7
V: TRBV7-9
DNA: TGTGCCAGCAGCGCCTTAATCAGTGTATCTAAAGACGAGCAGTACTTC
CDR3: CASSALISVSKDEQYF

length: 16
D: -
size: -
J: TRBJ2-4
V: TRBV6-2/TRBV6-3
DNA: TGTGCCAGTCGACTCCCCGCCAGTCTAGCCAAAAACATTCAGTACTTC
CDR3: CASRLPASLAKNIQYF

length: 17
D: TRBD1
size: few
J: TRBJ2-7
V: TRBV30
DNA: TGTGCCTGGAGCCCCCCATTCGGGGACAGGGCGGGCTACGAGCAGTACTTC
CDR3: CAWSPPFGDRAGYEQYF

length: 16
D: TRBD2
size: many
J: TRBJ2-1
V: TRBV11-2
DNA: TGTGCCAGCAGCTTATTTCCGGGGACTATCCGGGATGAGCAGTTCTTC
CDR3: CASSLFPGTIRDEQFF

length: 12
D: TRBD1
size: -
J: TRBJ2-1
V: TRBV27
DNA: TGTGCCAGCCGTATGACAGGGACAGATCAGTGCTTC
CDR3: CASRMTGTDQCF

length: 15
D: -
size: many
J: TRBJ2-3
V: TRBV15
DNA: TGTGCCACCAGGTTGAACAGAGGAGGCACAGATACGCAGTATTTT
CDR3: CATRLNRGGTDTQYF

length: 13
D: TRBD2
size: many
J: TRBJ2-7
V: TRBV2
DNA: TGTGCCAGCAGGACTAGCGCCCCTACGCAGCAGTACTTC
CDR3: CASRTSAPTQQYF

length: 17
D: TRBD2
size: -
J: TRBJ2-3
V: TRBV28
DNA: TGTGCCAGCAGTGAAACCAGGGGACTAGCGGGCACAGATACGCAGTATTTT
CDR3: CASSETRGLAGTDTQYF

length: 15
D: -
size: many
J: TRBJ2-1
V: TRBV12-3/TRBV12-4
DNA: TGTGCCAGCAGCCCTCAGGGGGGGGGAGACAATGAGCAGTTCTTC
CDR3: CASSPQGGGDNEQFF

length: 14
D: TRBD1
size: -
J: TRBJ2-7
V: TRBV15
DNA: TGTGCCATCAGCCCGGGACAGGGGTGGTACGAGCAGTACTTC
CDR3: CAISPGQGWYEQYF

length: 13
D: -
size: many
J: TRBJ1-4
V: TRBV28
DNA: TGTGCCAGCAGCACGGGGGCGCGGGGAAAACTGTTTTTT
CDR3: CASSTGARGKLFF

length: 17
D: -
size: many
J: TRBJ1-3
V: TRBV7-9
DNA: TGTGCCAGCACCTTGACTTCCCCAAATACGAGAGGAAACACCATATATTTT
CDR3: CASTLTSPNTRGNTIYF

length: 17
D: -
size: few
J: TRBJ1-5
V: TRBV19
DNA: TGTGCCAGTAGTGTTCGGGACCCCGATTATAGCAATCAGCCCCAGCATTTT
CDR3: CASSVRDPDYSNQPQHF

length: 13
D: -
size: many
J: TRBJ1-2
V: TRBV3-1
DNA: TGTGCCAGCAGTCCCCAGGGAGGGTATGGCTACACCTTC
CDR3: CASSPQGGYGYTF

length: 19
D: -
size: many
J: TRBJ2-1
V: TRBV6-2/TRBV6-3
DNA: TGTGCCAGCAGTTACAGCCCTAGTTCTGGTAGTGGCTCCTACAATGAGCAGTTCTTC
CDR3: CASSYSPSSGSGSYNEQFF

length: 13
D: -
size: many
J: TRBJ1-1
V: TRBV2
DNA: TGTGCCAGTTCCTATCTGGGGGAAACTGAAGCTTTCTTT
CDR3: CASSYLGETEAFF

length: 15
D: -
size: -
J: TRBJ2-1
V: TRBV20-1
DNA: TGCAGTGCCACCGGGGGACATTCCCCCTACAATGAGCAGTTCTTC
CDR3: CSATGGHSPYNEQFF

length: 14
D: -
size: -
J: TRBJ2-5
V: TRBV5-1
DNA: TGCGCCAGCAGCTTGGAGCCTCCCCGCAAGACCCAGTACTTC
CDR3: CASSLEPPRKTQYF

length: 13
D: -
size: many
J: TRBJ2-7
V: TRBV27
DNA: TGTGCCAGCAGTTTACGTGGGGGTCACGAGCAGTACTTC
CDR3: CASSLRGGHEQYF

length: 12
D: -
size: many
J: TRBJ2-7
V: TRBV30
DNA: TGTGCCTGCCCGGGTGGGAACTACGAGCAGTACTTC
CDR3: CACPGGNYEQYF

length: 13
D: -
size: -
J: TRBJ2-3
V: TRBV19
DNA: TGTGCCAGTAGTATAGATCCCATTGGTACGCAGTATTTT
CDR3: CASSIDPIGTQYF

length: 17
D: TRBD1
size: many
J: TRBJ1-6
V: TRBV6-1
DNA: TGTGCCAGCAGTGAAGACAATTGGACAGGGGAAAATTCACCCCTCCACTTT
CDR3: CASSEDNWTGENSPLHF

length: 13
D: -
size: many
J: TRBJ1-1
V: TRBV13
DNA: TGTGCCAGCAGCCCCGGACTGAACACTGAAGCTTTCTTT
CDR3: CASSPGLNTEAFF

length: 12
D: -
size: few
J: TRBJ2-4
V: TRBV30
DNA: TGTGCCTGGAGTGTCCCCGGGGGCGTTCAGTACTTC
CDR3: CAWSVPGGVQYF

length: 13
D: -
size: many
J: TRBJ2-3
V: TRBV27
DNA: TGTGCCAGCAGTTTATCGACTATAGATACGCAGTATTTT
CDR3: CASSLSTIDTQYF

length: 14
D: -
size: many
J: TRBJ1-1
V: TRBV12-5
DNA: TGTGCTAGTGGTTTACGACTCGGGAACACTGAAGCTTTCTTT
CDR3: CASGLRLGNTEAFF

length: 12
D: -
size: -
J: TRBJ2-5
V: TRBV2
DNA: TGTGCCAGCAAGGGGCAGGGGGAGACCCAGTACTTC
CDR3: CASKGQGETQYF

length: 16
D: -
size: many
J: TRBJ2-3
V: TRBV6-2/TRBV6-3
DNA: TGTGCCAGCAGTGCTTTGCGGGGGCCTAGCACAGATACGCAGTATTTT
CDR3: CASSALRGPSTDTQYF

length: 16
D: -
size: many
J: TRBJ2-2
V: TRBV5-6
DNA: TGTGCCAGCAGCCCCCTGGGGGGACAGACGTGGGGGGAGCTGTTTTTT
CDR3: CASSPLGGQTWGELFF

length: 18
D: -
size: once
J: TRBJ2-6
V: TRBV2
DNA: TGTGCCAGCAGTTTAGTCAGGGGCCTTCCCTCTGGGGCCAACGTCCTGACTTTC
CDR3: CASSLVRGLPSGANVLTF

length: 16
D: TRBD1
size: many
J: TRBJ1-2
V: TRBV6-1
DNA: TGTGCCAGCAGGGAGAAGACAGGGGGAACGTTGAAGGGCTACACCTTC
CDR3: CASREKTGGTLKGYTF

length: 13
D: -
size: many
J: TRBJ1-1
V: TRBV19
DNA: TGTGCCAGTAGTATCCGGGTCGGATACGAAGCTTTCTTT
CDR3: CASSIRVGYEAFF

length: 12
D: -
size: few
J: TRBJ2-3
V: TRBV12-3/TRBV12-4
DNA: TGTGCCAGCAGCCCCATTTTGGATACGCAGTATTTT
CDR3: CASSPILDTQYF

length: 16
D: -
size: many
J: TRBJ1-2
V: TRBV6-1
DNA: TGTGCCAGCAGTGCCCCCCCGACGAAAGGGTACTATGGCTACACCTTC
CDR3: CASSAPPTKGYYGYTF

length: 17
D: -
size: -
J: TRBJ2-1
V: TRBV27
DNA: TGTGCCAGCAGTTTAAGGGTCGACCCATACCTTTACAATGAGCAGTTCTTC
CDR3: CASSLRVDPYLYNEQFF

length: 15
D: TRBD1
size: -
J: TRBJ1-1
V: TRBV6-2/TRBV6-3
DNA: TGTGCCAGCAGTTCAACCCCAGGGGGGTATACTGAAGCTTTCTTT
CDR3: CASSSTPGGYTEAFF

length: 13
D: -
size: many
J: TRBJ1-2
V: TRBV19
DNA: TGTGCCAGAATGAGGACAGCTCCATATGGCTACACCTTC
CDR3: CARMRTAPYGYTF

length: 12
D: -
size: -
J: TRBJ2-2
V: TRBV5-1
DNA: TGCGCCAGCAGCCCATTCGGCGGGGAGCTGTTTTTT
CDR3: CASSPFGGELFF